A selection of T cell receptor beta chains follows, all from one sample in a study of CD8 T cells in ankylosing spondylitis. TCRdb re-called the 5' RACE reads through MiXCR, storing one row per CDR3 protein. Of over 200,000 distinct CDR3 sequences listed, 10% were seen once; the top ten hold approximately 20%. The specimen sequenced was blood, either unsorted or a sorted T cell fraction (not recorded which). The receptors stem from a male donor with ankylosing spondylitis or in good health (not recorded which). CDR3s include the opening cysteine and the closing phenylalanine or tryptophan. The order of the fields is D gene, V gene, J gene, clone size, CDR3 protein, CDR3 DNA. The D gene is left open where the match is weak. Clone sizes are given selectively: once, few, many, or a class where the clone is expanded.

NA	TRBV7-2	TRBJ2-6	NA	CACSLRASSGANVLTF	TGTGCCTGCAGCTTACGGGCATCCTCTGGGGCCAACGTCCTGACTTTC
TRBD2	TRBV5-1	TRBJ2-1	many	CASSDISGGAYNEQFF	TGCGCCAGCAGCGACATTAGCGGGGGGGCCTACAATGAGCAGTTCTTC
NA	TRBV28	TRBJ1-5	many	CASGGYSNQPQHF	TGTGCCAGCGGGGGTTATAGCAATCAGCCCCAGCATTTT
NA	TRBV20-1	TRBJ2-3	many	CSAKSLGTGTQYF	TGCAGTGCCAAGAGTTTGGGGACGGGTACGCAGTATTTT
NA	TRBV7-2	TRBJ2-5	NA	CASRLTLAETQYF	TGTGCCAGCAGATTAACGTTGGCAGAGACCCAGTACTTC
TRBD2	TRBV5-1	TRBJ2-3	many	CASSLAVTGGPMEQYF	TGCGCCAGCAGCTTGGCTGTTACGGGGGGACCGATGGAGCAGTATTTT
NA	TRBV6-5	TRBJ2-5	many	CASSRQETQYF	TGTGCCAGCAGCCGCCAAGAGACCCAGTACTTC
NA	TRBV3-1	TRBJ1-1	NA	CASSQFERGLNTEAFF	TGTGCCAGCAGCCAATTTGAAAGGGGGTTGAACACTGAAGCTTTCTTT
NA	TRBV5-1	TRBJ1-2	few	CASSLSSANYGYTF	TGCGCCAGCAGCTTGAGCAGTGCGAACTATGGCTACACCTTC
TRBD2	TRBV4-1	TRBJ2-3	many	CASSLTSDTDTQYF	TGCGCCAGCAGCCTTACTAGCGACACAGATACGCAGTATTTT
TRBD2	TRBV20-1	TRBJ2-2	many	CSASNGGTENTGELFF	TGCAGTGCTTCCAACGGGGGGACCGAGAACACCGGGGAGCTGTTTTTT
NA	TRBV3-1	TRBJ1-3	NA	CASSQVRAGNTIYF	TGTGCCAGCAGCCAAGTTAGGGCTGGAAACACCATATATTTT
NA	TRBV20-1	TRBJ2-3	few	CSARRWGAQPDTQYF	TGCAGTGCTAGACGGTGGGGGGCCCAGCCAGATACGCAGTATTTT
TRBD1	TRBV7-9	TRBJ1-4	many	CASSLGQGDEGEKLFF	TGTGCCAGCAGCTTGGGCCAGGGGGACGAAGGTGAAAAACTGTTTTTT
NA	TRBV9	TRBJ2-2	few	CASSVTGAGGELFF	TGTGCCAGCAGCGTCACTGGGGCCGGGGGGGAGCTGTTTTTT
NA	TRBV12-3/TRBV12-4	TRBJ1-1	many	CASRGWAQNTEAFF	TGTGCCAGCAGGGGGTGGGCCCAGAACACTGAAGCTTTCTTT
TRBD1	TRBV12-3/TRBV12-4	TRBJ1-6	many	CASSFTGEHSPLHF	TGTGCCAGCAGTTTTACAGGGGAACATTCACCCCTCCACTTT
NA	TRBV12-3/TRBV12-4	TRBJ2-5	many	CASSLGQAIQETQYF	TGTGCCAGCAGTTTAGGACAGGCTATACAAGAGACCCAGTACTTC
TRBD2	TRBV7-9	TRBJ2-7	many	CASSSGTKTYEQYF	TGTGCCAGCAGCTCCGGGACTAAAACCTACGAGCAGTACTTC
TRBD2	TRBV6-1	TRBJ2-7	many	CASTQPPAGAYEQYF	TGTGCCAGCACTCAGCCCCCCGCGGGGGCCTACGAGCAGTACTTC
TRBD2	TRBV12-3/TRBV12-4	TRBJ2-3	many	CASSFGGGRDTQYF	TGTGCCAGCAGTTTTGGCGGGGGGCGGGATACGCAGTATTTT
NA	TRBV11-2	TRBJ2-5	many	CASNWGGLQETQYF	TGTGCCAGCAATTGGGGCGGCCTCCAAGAGACCCAGTACTTC
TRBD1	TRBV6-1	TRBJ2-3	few	CASSGFDRGGTDTQYF	TGTGCCAGCAGTGGGTTCGACAGGGGAGGCACAGATACGCAGTATTTT
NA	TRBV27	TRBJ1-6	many	CASSLGSYNSPLHF	TGTGCCAGCAGTTTAGGGTCCTATAATTCACCCCTCCACTTT
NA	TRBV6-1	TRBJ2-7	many	CASRSGTKSYEQYF	TGTGCCAGCAGATCCGGGACAAAATCCTACGAGCAGTACTTC
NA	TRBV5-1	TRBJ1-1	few	CASTNNPQDRRSEAFF	TGCGCCAGCACCAACAACCCCCAGGACCGTCGCAGTGAAGCTTTCTTT
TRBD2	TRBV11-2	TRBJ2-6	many	CASSSPFVSGGRSGANVLTF	TGTGCCAGCAGCTCCCCTTTTGTTAGCGGGGGGCGCTCTGGGGCCAACGTCCTGACTTTC
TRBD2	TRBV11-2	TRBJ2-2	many	CASSLQAGQNTGELFF	TGTGCCAGCAGCTTACAAGCGGGGCAGAACACCGGGGAGCTGTTTTTT
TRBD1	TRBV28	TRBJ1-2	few	CASRYRGSGYTF	TGTGCCAGCAGGTACAGGGGGTCCGGCTACACCTTC
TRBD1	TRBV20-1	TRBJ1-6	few	CSAVTGTDNSPLHF	TGCAGTGCTGTAACCGGGACAGATAATTCACCCCTCCACTTT
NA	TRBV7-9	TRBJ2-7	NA	CASSLRRDSEQYF	TGTGCCAGCAGCTTACGGAGGGACTCGGAGCAGTACTTC
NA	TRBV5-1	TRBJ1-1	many	CASSFRTENTEAFF	TGCGCCAGCAGCTTTAGGACGGAGAACACTGAAGCTTTCTTT
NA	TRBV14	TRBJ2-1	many	CASSQGGPYNEQFF	TGTGCCAGCAGCCAGGGCGGTCCCTACAATGAGCAGTTCTTC
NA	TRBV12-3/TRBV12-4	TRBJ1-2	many	CASSRGPVGDGYTF	TGTGCCAGCAGCCGGGGACCCGTCGGCGATGGCTACACCTTC
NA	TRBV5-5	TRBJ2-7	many	CASSLSGRYEQYF	TGTGCCAGCAGCTTGTCGGGGCGTTACGAGCAGTACTTC
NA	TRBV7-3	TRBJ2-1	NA	CASSPFLERAMGYNEQFF	TGTGCCAGCAGCCCCTTCTTAGAGCGGGCGATGGGATACAATGAGCAGTTCTTC
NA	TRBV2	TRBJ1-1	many	CASSPTPGTEAFF	TGTGCCAGCAGTCCGACCCCCGGGACTGAAGCTTTCTTT
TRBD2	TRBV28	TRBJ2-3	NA	CASSYTGLAGGSTDTQYF	TGTGCCAGCAGTTACACCGGGCTAGCGGGGGGGAGCACAGATACGCAGTATTTT
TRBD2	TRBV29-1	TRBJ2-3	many	CSVGGTSGGPGDTQYF	TGCAGCGTTGGAGGGACTAGCGGGGGCCCCGGAGATACGCAGTATTTT
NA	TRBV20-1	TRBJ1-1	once	CSAREQNTEAFF	TGCAGTGCTAGGGAACAGAACACTGAAGCTTTCTTT
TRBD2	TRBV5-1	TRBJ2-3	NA	CASSLEGSGSTDTQYF	TGCGCCAGCAGCTTGGAGGGTAGCGGGAGCACAGATACGCAGTATTTT
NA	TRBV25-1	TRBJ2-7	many	CASSEYAAGDYEQYF	TGTGCCAGCAGTGAATATGCCGCAGGGGACTACGAGCAGTACTTC
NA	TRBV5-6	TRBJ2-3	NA	CASSRDLRRSDTQYF	TGTGCCAGCAGCAGGGACCTAAGGAGGTCAGATACGCAGTATTTT
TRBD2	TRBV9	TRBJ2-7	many	CASSPSTSGEYEQYF	TGTGCCAGCAGCCCCTCGACTAGCGGGGAATACGAGCAGTACTTC
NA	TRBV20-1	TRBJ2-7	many	CSARGTKQGTGYEQYF	TGCAGTGCTAGAGGAACGAAACAGGGTACGGGATACGAGCAGTACTTC
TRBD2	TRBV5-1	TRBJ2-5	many	CASSSGLAGVQETQYF	TGCGCCAGCAGCTCGGGACTAGCGGGGGTCCAAGAGACCCAGTACTTC
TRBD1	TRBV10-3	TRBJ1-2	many	CAISEGQGDGYGYTF	TGTGCCATCAGTGAAGGACAGGGGGACGGCTATGGCTACACCTTC
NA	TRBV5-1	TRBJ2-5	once	CASSLAWTRETQYF	TGCGCCAGCAGCTTGGCCTGGACGAGGGAGACCCAGTACTTC
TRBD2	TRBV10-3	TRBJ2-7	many	CAINEGTNSYEQYF	TGTGCCATCAACGAGGGGACTAACTCCTACGAGCAGTACTTC
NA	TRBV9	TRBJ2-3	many	CASSRKSSTDTQYF	TGTGCCAGCAGCCGCAAGTCAAGCACAGATACGCAGTATTTT
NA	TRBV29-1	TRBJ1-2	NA	CSVARQGGISGYTF	TGCAGCGTGGCCCGCCAGGGAGGCATTAGCGGCTACACCTTC
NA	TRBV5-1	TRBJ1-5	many	CASSFILGEPQHF	TGCGCCAGCAGTTTCATCCTAGGGGAGCCCCAGCATTTT
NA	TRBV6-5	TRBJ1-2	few	CASSYEGTYGYTF	TGTGCCAGCAGTTACGAGGGGACCTATGGCTACACCTTC
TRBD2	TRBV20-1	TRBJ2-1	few	CSAPRSGGVYNEQFF	TGCAGTGCCCCCCGATCGGGGGGGGTCTACAATGAGCAGTTCTTC
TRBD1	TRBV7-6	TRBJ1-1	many	CASSQEWTGHTEAFF	TGTGCCAGCAGCCAGGAATGGACAGGGCACACTGAAGCTTTCTTT
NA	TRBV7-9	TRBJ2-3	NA	CASSSRLESTDTQYF	TGTGCCAGCAGCTCTCGGCTAGAGAGCACAGATACGCAGTATTTT
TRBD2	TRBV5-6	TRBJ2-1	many	CASSLGPGTSGGREQFF	TGTGCCAGCAGCTTGGGACCCGGGACTAGCGGGGGACGCGAGCAGTTCTTC
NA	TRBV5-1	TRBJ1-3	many	CASSSHPQGNTIYF	TGCGCCAGCAGCTCCCACCCACAGGGAAACACCATATATTTT
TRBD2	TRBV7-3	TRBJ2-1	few	CASSFGGGANNEQFF	TGTGCCAGCAGCTTTGGCGGGGGGGCCAACAATGAGCAGTTCTTC